These 13 T cell receptor beta chains were all obtained from the same sample, sequenced in a study of blood T cell repertoires in COVID-19. TCRdb keeps only in-frame clones here, not all; method: immunoSEQ multiplex PCR. The sample yields roughly 120,000 clones, about 84% seen once. The sequenced sample was peripheral blood. Receptors were obtained from a human donor in a cohort sampled during active COVID-19.

V gene TRBV25-1 combines with J gene TRBJ2-5, with 11 bases fitting TRBD1. Germline values: CDR1 MGHDK, CDR2 SYGVNS. The V segment lost 6 bases and the J segment 7 bases; nucleotides outside the gene matches: 7. The CDR3 is 14 residues long. CDR3 protein: CASSPGGTGGTQYF. CDR3 sequence (DNA): TGTGCCAGCAGCCCCGGCGGGACAGGGGGGACCCAGTACTTC.

The V gene is TRBV11-2, the J gene TRBJ2-7; 11 bases align to TRBD2. Germline V gives CDR1 SGHAT, CDR2 FQNNGV. The CDR3 contains 15 residues. The V and J ends lost 6 bases and 6 bases, in that order; junction bases with no gene match: 10. The CDR3 DNA reads TGTGCCAGCAGTTACGCGGGACTAGCGGCGGGCGAGCAGTACTTC. Encoded protein: CASSYAGLAAGEQYF.

The rearrangement links TRBV5-5 to TRBJ2-1, with 10 positions matching TRBD1. The CDR3 contains 15 residues. Trimming took 1 base from V and 7 from J; bases not matched to a gene: 5. The V gene's germline CDR1 is SGHKS and CDR2 YYEKEE (reference sequence). The CDR3: CASSLRWDRGNEQFF. The CDR3 bases are TGTGCCAGCAGCTTGAGATGGGACAGGGGAAATGAGCAGTTCTTC.

The J gene is TRBJ2-1, the V gene TRBV12-3 or TRBV12-4; TRBD1 is a possible D gene (5 bases). The CDR3 is 13 residues long. The V and J ends lost 6 bases and 8 bases respectively, with 14 bases between them. In DNA, the CDR3 is TGTGCCAGCAGAATGGACCGCAGGGATGAGCAGTTCTTC. Its translation: CASRMDRRDEQFF.

This clone was counted once. This chain uses TRBV2 with TRBJ2-1; D is possibly TRBD1 (6 bases). In germline, CDR1 is SNHLY, CDR2 FYNNEI. There are 13 residues in the CDR3. V was shortened by 6 bases and J by 6 bases, with 12 bases between the two germline ends. The chain's CDR3 is CASSAQGTNEQFF. As DNA, the CDR3 is TGTGCCAGCAGCGCACAGGGTACCAATGAGCAGTTCTTC. Complete variable domain (other parts from reference TRBV2 and TRBJ2-1): EPEVTQTPSHQVTQMGQEVILRCVPISNHLYFYWYRQILGQKVEFLVSFYNNEISEKSEIFDDQFSVERPDGSNFTLKIRSTKLEDSAMYFCASSAQGTNEQFFGPGTRLTVL.

The genes are TRBV9 and TRBJ1-3; D remains ambiguous. V was pared by 0 bases and J by 4 bases, with 5 bases between. CDR3 length: 13 amino acids. Germline CDR1 is SGDLS and CDR2 is YYNGEE. The CDR3 loop reads CASSVAGGNTIYF. CDR3 bases: TGTGCCAGCAGCGTAGCAGGCGGAAACACCATATATTTT.

The chain employs TRBV29-1 and TRBJ2-2; D perhaps matches TRBD1 (5 bases). The CDR3 spans 12 residues. The V end was cut by 7 bases, the J end by 5 bases, with 11 bases between. Looked up from germline, CDR1 is SQVTM and CDR2 is ANQGSEA. The CDR3 protein is CSEQARTGELFF. CDR3 DNA: TGCAGCGAACAGGCTAGAACCGGGGAGCTGTTTTTT.

Written as DNA, the CDR3 is TGTGCCAGCAGCATAGTACAGGGTGGAGAGACCCAGTACTTC. Translated, it gives CASSIVQGGETQYF. The V and J genes are TRBV7-8 and TRBJ2-5; possibly TRBD1 for D (6 bases). V gave up 5 bases and J gave up 4 bases, with 14 bases separating them. CDR1 is SGHVS and CDR2 is FQNEAQ in the germline V gene. This CDR3 has 14 residues.

The CDR3 reads CASSLVGTSGNNEQFF. In DNA, the CDR3 is TGCGCCAGCAGCTTGGTTGGGACTAGCGGAAACAATGAGCAGTTCTTC. The gene calls are TRBV5-1 and TRBJ2-1; TRBD2 aligns across 11 bases. The length of the CDR3 is 16 residues. Germline V lookup: CDR1 SGHRS, CDR2 YFSETQ. The trim removed 0 bases at V and 5 bases at J, leaving 4 bases unmatched.

V gene TRBV6-2 or TRBV6-3 combines with J gene TRBJ1-5, with 7 bases lining up with TRBD1. The CDR3 sequence is 15 residues long. Germline assignment: CDR1 MNHEY and CDR2 SVGEGT. The V gene end was trimmed by 2 bases and the J gene end by 5 bases; junction bases not matched to a gene: 6. The CDR3 loop reads CASSYSRGRDQPQHF. In DNA form, the CDR3 reads TGTGCCAGCAGTTACAGTAGGGGGCGAGATCAGCCCCAGCATTTT.

This rearrangement joins TRBV9 to TRBJ1-1; D is perhaps TRBD1 (6 bases). V was trimmed by 3 bases and J by 8 bases, leaving 11 bases between them. Germline CDR1 reads SGDLS; CDR2 reads YYNGEE. The CDR3 has 12 amino acids. CDR3 amino acids: CASSGLRGEAFF. The DNA for the CDR3 is TGTGCCAGCAGCGGTCTCAGGGGCGAAGCTTTCTTT.

This rearrangement joins TRBV27 to TRBJ1-4; TRBD1 agrees at 8 bases. From germline, CDR1 is MNHEY and CDR2 SMNVEV (reference sequence). CDR3 length equals 14 residues. Trimming removed 7 bases from V and 5 bases from J; junction bases left unmatched: 6. CDR3 in DNA: TGTGCCAGCAAGCGACAGGGGACGAATGAAAAACTGTTTTTT. Residues: CASKRQGTNEKLFF.

The gene calls are TRBV6-1 and TRBJ1-5; D not certain. This CDR3 has 17 residues. Germline CDR1 reads MNHNS; CDR2 reads SASEGT. The ends were cut back, 4 bases at V and 1 base at J, with 17 bases in the middle. The CDR3 sequence is CASSGLTVLSSNQPQHF. CDR3 in DNA: TGTGCCAGCAGTGGACTGACCGTGTTGAGCAGCAATCAGCCCCAGCATTTT.